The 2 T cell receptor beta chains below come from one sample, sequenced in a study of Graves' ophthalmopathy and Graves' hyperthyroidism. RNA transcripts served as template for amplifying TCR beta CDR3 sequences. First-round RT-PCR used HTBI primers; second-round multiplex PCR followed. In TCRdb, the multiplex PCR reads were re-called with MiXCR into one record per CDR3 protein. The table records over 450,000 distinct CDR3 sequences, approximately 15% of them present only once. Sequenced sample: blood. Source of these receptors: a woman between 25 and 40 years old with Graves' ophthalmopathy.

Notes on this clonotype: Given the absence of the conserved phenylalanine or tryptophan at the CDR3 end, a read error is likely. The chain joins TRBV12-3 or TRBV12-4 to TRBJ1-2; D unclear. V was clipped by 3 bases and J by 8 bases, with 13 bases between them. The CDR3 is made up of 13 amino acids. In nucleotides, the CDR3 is TGTGCCAGCAGTTTGGGAGTCCTAGGGGGCTACACCTAC. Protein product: CASSLGVLGGYTY.

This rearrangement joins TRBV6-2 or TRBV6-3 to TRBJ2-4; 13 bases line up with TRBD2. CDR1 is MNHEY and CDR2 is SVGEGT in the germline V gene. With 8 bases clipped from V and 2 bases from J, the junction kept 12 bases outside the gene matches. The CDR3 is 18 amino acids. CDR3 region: CASSPGLAGVGPKNIQYF. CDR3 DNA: TGTGCCAGCTCCCCCGGACTAGCGGGAGTTGGCCCCAAAAACATTCAGTACTTC.